This T cell receptor beta chain was found in a study of blood T cell repertoires in COVID-19. Study context: Sources were T cells, B-cell-depleted T cells, or PBMCs; the material itself was cDNA or gDNA.

This clone was detected once. Methods used by the authors: Amplified reference gene primers provided the basis for estimating nucleated cell counts. Sequencing used immunoSEQ multiplex PCR; TCRdb keeps in-frame clones, though not all of them. V and J calls and clone size are copied from that table; D and trimming were computed from the DNA. The profile covers 100,000 or so clones, with roughly four fifths appearing a single time and approximately 9% taken by the ten largest. With V trimmed by 7 bases and J by 9 bases, 9 bases remained unmatched. Germline CDR1 LNHDA, CDR2 SQIVND (reference sequence). CDR3 length equals 13 residues.

The origin of this receptor is a woman aged 70 to 79 with acute or convalescent COVID-19. This chain joins TRBV19 and TRBJ2-1; 7 bases map to TRBD2. Sequencing was done on a sample of peripheral blood. CDR3 loop: CASIFTGGAEQFF. The CDR3, as DNA: TGTGCCAGTATTTTCACGGGAGGAGCTGAGCAGTTCTTC. Using reference TRBV19 and TRBJ2-1 for the parts outside the CDR3, the full variable domain is DGGITQSPKYLFRKEGQNVTLSCEQNLNHDAMYWYRQDPGQGLRLIYYSQIVNDFQKGDIAEGYSVSREKKESFPLTVTSAQKNPTAFYLCASIFTGGAEQFFGPGTRLTVL.